This paragraph covers one TCR beta chain sequence. Its antigen is unidentified. Sequencing was performed with immunoSEQ multiplex PCR; in TCRdb, only in-frame clones are kept and a portion is missing. The table has some 120,000 clones, roughly 91% seen once. Sample time point: peripheral blood 6 weeks after treatment start. The patients' disease, urothelial carcinoma, was locally advanced or metastatic. A total of 1 to 8 samples per patient were collected pretreatment and on-treatment. The data are from a study of PD-L1 blockade in urothelial cancer. Study-level results: Below-median pretreatment blood TCR clonality was a predictor of better survival. More expansion of tumor-associated blood clones, seen at 3 weeks, marked durable-benefit patients.

The V segment lost 7 bases and the J segment 6 bases; nucleotides outside the gene matches: 16. CDR1 and CDR2 (germline): MNHEY, SMNVEV (reference sequence). This CDR3 has 17 residues. The sample in question was PBMCs, obtained around atezolizumab (anti-PD-L1) treatment. This chain links TRBV27 with TRBJ2-1; TRBD2 matches at 9 bases. The source is a man between 60 and 70 years old with urothelial cancer. Written as DNA, the CDR3 is TGTGCCAGCACACCAAGCGGGGGGTACGGGTCGGGCAATGAGCAGTTCTTC. It codes for CASTPSGGYGSGNEQFF.